One and the same sample provided the 27 T cell receptor beta chains below, sequenced in a study of blood T cell repertoires in COVID-19. The protocol was immunoSEQ multiplex PCR, while the TCRdb copy is restricted to in-frame clones and leaves out a portion. The repertoire holds a few hundred thousand clones, with around 88% as singletons. Sequencing was done on a sample of PBMCs or T cells enriched from blood (not recorded which). These receptors all come from a woman under 40 who had recovered from COVID-19.

The V call is TRBV9, the J call TRBJ2-1, with TRBD2 matching 7 bases. Germline CDR1 and CDR2: SGDLS and YYNGEE. This CDR3 region has 17 residues. V shed 7 bases, J shed 1 base, and the junction held 14 bases outside the gene matches. CDR3 sequence (DNA): TGTGCCAGCTCCCCTTTCCGGCGGGAGAGGTCCTACAATGAGCAGTTCTTC. Translation: CASSPFRRERSYNEQFF.

The chain recombines TRBV24-1 with TRBJ1-1, with unresolved D. Germline V gene data show CDR1 as KGHDR and CDR2 as SFDVKD. The CDR3 has 15 amino acids. V lost 8 bases and J 0 bases, leaving 15 bases between the germline ends. CDR3 sequence (DNA): TGTGCCACCACCCCCCCTTCTATAATGAACACTGAAGCTTTCTTT. The encoded protein is CATTPPSIMNTEAFF.

The chain is built from TRBV7-2 and TRBJ1-5, with TRBD1 identical over 8 bases. Germline V lookup: CDR1 SGHTA, CDR2 FQGNSA. V lost 5 bases and J lost 13; bases outside the gene matches: 10. The CDR3 is made up of 13 amino acids. For the CDR3, the DNA is TGTGCCAGCAGCGAAACCCGGGGGACAGGTCAGCATTTT. Translated, it gives CASSETRGTGQHF.

The chain joins TRBV29-1 to TRBJ1-2; D gene unclear. The CDR3 has 11 residues. Germline CDR1 SQVTM, CDR2 ANQGSEA. Trimming shortened V by 5 bases and J by 0 bases, and 4 bases separated the two germline ends. The CDR3 sequence is CSVYANYGYTF. CDR3 in DNA: TGCAGCGTTTATGCTAACTATGGCTACACCTTC.

This clone is a singleton in its sample. The J gene is TRBJ2-7, the V gene TRBV28; no definite D call. CDR3 length equals 14 residues. Germline V CDR1 and CDR2: MDHEN, SYDVKM. Trimming took off 5 bases at V and 1 base at J, with 12 bases between the two ends. CDR3 protein: CASSGAGESYEQYF. DNA of the CDR3: TGTGCCAGCAGTGGTGCAGGCGAATCCTACGAGCAGTACTTC.

The V gene is TRBV7-6, the J gene TRBJ2-5, with 8 bases that match TRBD2. Germline V gene data show CDR1 as SGHVS and CDR2 as FNYEAQ. Trimming removed 1 base from V and 4 bases from J; junction bases left unmatched: 14. The CDR3 is made up of 18 amino acids. The CDR3 DNA sequence: TGTGCCAGCAGCTTAGGTTTACAAGCGGGAGATGTAGGAGAGACCCAGTACTTC. This codes for CASSLGLQAGDVGETQYF.

The genes are TRBV18 and TRBJ2-1; maybe TRBD1 (6 bases). Germline values: CDR1 KGHSH, CDR2 LQKENI. The CDR3 spans 15 residues. The germline V and J ends were trimmed by 5 bases and 6 bases, with 17 bases remaining between them. CDR3 protein: CASSVNSGDINEQFF. The CDR3 coding sequence is TGTGCCAGCTCAGTAAACTCCGGGGACATCAATGAGCAGTTCTTC.

The rearrangement links TRBV18 to TRBJ1-1; 7 nucleotides match TRBD1. With 6 bases clipped from V and 2 bases from J, the junction kept 12 bases outside the gene matches. The CDR3 is made up of 16 amino acids. Per the germline V gene, CDR1 is KGHSH and CDR2 is LQKENI. The CDR3 spells CASSPARDSLNTEAFF. The CDR3 DNA reads TGTGCCAGCTCGCCTGCCCGGGACAGCCTTAACACTGAAGCTTTCTTT.

The chain couples TRBV7-3 to TRBJ1-1; TRBD1 agrees at 10 bases. With 3 bases clipped from V and 11 bases from J, the junction kept 6 bases outside the gene matches. The CDR3 spans 13 residues. In germline, CDR1 is SGHTA, CDR2 FQGTGA. CDR3 nucleotides: TGTGCCAGCAGCTTCGGGACAGGGGTCGACGCTTTCTTT. It yields the protein CASSFGTGVDAFF. The full variable domain, its missing parts supplied by reference TRBV7-3 and TRBJ1-1, is GAGVSQTPSNKVTEKGKYVELRCDPISGHTALYWYRQSLGQGPEFLIYFQGTGAADDSGLPNDRFFAVRPEGSVSTLKIQRTERGDSAVYLCASSFGTGVDAFFGQGTRLTVV.

The chain recombines TRBV7-3 with TRBJ2-1; no clear D gene. The CDR3 sequence is 14 residues long. The V end lost 0 bases, the J end lost 4 bases, and 7 bases lay between the germline ends. The germline CDR1 and CDR2 sequences are SGHTA and FQGTGA. The CDR3 bases are TGTGCCAGCAGCTTAACCGGCGGTTACAATGAGCAGTTCTTC. This encodes CASSLTGGYNEQFF.

The chain employs TRBV4-3 and TRBJ2-1; 9 bases line up with TRBD2. V lost 2 bases and J lost 7; bases outside the gene matches: 12. The CDR3 has 17 residues. Germline CDR1 reads LGHNA; CDR2 reads YSLEER. The CDR3: CASSQFNSGSGRNEQFF. The CDR3 DNA is TGCGCCAGCAGCCAATTCAATAGCGGGAGCGGTAGGAATGAGCAGTTCTTC.

This clone was counted once. The chain joins TRBV10-3 to TRBJ2-7; 12 nucleotides line up with TRBD2. CDR1 is ENHRY and CDR2 is SYGVKD in the germline V gene. V was pared by 4 bases and J by 5 bases, with 6 bases of the junction left unmatched. This CDR3 has 15 amino acids. The CDR3 reads CAISVTSGRVDEQYF. In nucleotides, the CDR3 is TGTGCCATCAGTGTGACTAGCGGGAGAGTCGACGAGCAGTACTTC.

This chain joins TRBV7-9 and TRBJ1-1; D is unclear. The CDR3 has 12 residues. Between the trimmed V and J ends, which lost 5 bases and 7 bases, there was a span of 11 bases. Germline values: CDR1 SEHNR, CDR2 FQNEAQ (reference sequence). The CDR3 spells CASSPLLVEAFF. As DNA, the CDR3 is TGTGCCAGCAGCCCATTATTAGTTGAAGCTTTCTTT.

This rearrangement joins TRBV28 to TRBJ2-1; TRBD1 agrees at 8 bases. This CDR3 spans 14 amino acids. V trimming: 6 bases; J trimming: 6 bases; junction bases outside the gene matches: 7. Germline lookup yields CDR1 MDHEN and CDR2 SYDVKM. The CDR3 nucleotides are TGTGCCAGCAGCAGGCGACAGGGGATCAATGAGCAGTTCTTC. Translation gives CASSRRQGINEQFF.

This clone was counted ten times or more. The J gene is TRBJ2-5, the V gene TRBV6-1; tentatively, D is TRBD2 (6 bases). V dropped 0 bases and J dropped 5 bases, with 16 bases sitting between them. This CDR3 has 16 amino acids. CDR1 and CDR2 (germline): MNHNS, SASEGT. This CDR3 reads CASSEAGDPAGETQYF. DNA of the CDR3: TGTGCCAGCAGTGAAGCGGGGGACCCGGCGGGGGAGACCCAGTACTTC.

CDR3 coding DNA: TGTGCCAGCAGTAAGTACAGAGCGAACACCGGGGAGCTGTTTTTT. Its translation: CASSKYRANTGELFF. This chain connects TRBV28 to TRBJ2-2; D call uncertain. Germline values: CDR1 MDHEN, CDR2 SYDVKM. CDR3 length equals 15 residues. V lost 5 bases and J 0 bases, leaving 10 bases between the germline ends.

This clone was observed a handful of times. The chain employs TRBV11-2 and TRBJ1-2; 8 nucleotides align to TRBD1. The trim removed 0 bases at V and 12 bases at J, leaving 6 bases unmatched. The germline V gene encodes CDR1 SGHAT and CDR2 FQNNGV. The CDR3 contains 13 residues. The CDR3 DNA reads TGTGCCAGCAGCTTAGAACCAGGGGGCGAGAACACCTTC. Protein product: CASSLEPGGENTF. Full variable domain (rest looked up from reference TRBV11-2 and TRBJ1-2): EAGVAQSPRYKIIEKRQSVAFWCNPISGHATLYWYQQILGQGPKLLIQFQNNGVVDDSQLPKDRFSAERLKGVDSTLKIQPAKLEDSAVYLCASSLEPGGENTFGSGTRLTVV.

This clone is a singleton in its sample. This chain joins TRBV7-6 and TRBJ2-5; TRBD1 matches at 7 bases. The CDR3 has 15 amino acids. V was clipped by 1 base and J by 3 bases; unmatched bases: 5. The germline V gene encodes CDR1 SGHVS and CDR2 FNYEAQ. In nucleotides, the CDR3 is TGTGCCAGCAGCTTAGGAGGGACAGAGGAAGAGACCCAGTACTTC. The encoded protein is CASSLGGTEEETQYF.

The genes are TRBV7-2 and TRBJ2-7; 9 bases are shared with TRBD2. Germline-derived CDR1 and CDR2 are SGHTA and FQGNSA. Unmatched junction bases numbered 3, after V lost 1 base and J lost 2 bases. CDR3 length: 15 residues. CDR3 DNA: TGTGCCAGCAGCTTAGGACTAGCGGTTGCCTACGAGCAGTACTTC. It specifies CASSLGLAVAYEQYF.

This chain connects TRBV28 to TRBJ2-7, with D tentatively TRBD2 (6 bases). The V end was cut by 3 bases, the J end by 2 bases, with 20 bases between. This CDR3 region has 17 residues. Germline values: CDR1 MDHEN, CDR2 SYDVKM. CDR3 amino acids: CASSFGGWGDSTYEQYF. DNA for the CDR3: TGTGCCAGCAGTTTTGGAGGGTGGGGAGATTCTACCTACGAGCAGTACTTC.

The rearrangement joins TRBV28 to TRBJ1-4; the D gene is possibly TRBD1 (5 bases). There are 14 residues in the CDR3. Trimming took off 7 bases at V and 1 base at J, with 10 bases between the two ends. Germline CDR1 is MDHEN and CDR2 is SYDVKM. The CDR3 coding sequence is TGTGCCAGCATCTCCGGGGGAACTAATGAAAAACTGTTTTTT. Protein: CASISGGTNEKLFF.

V usage is TRBV5-4 and J usage is TRBJ2-3, with TRBD2 matching 7 bases. The CDR3 sequence is 14 residues long. The junction had 9 bases not matched to a gene; V was cut back by 7 bases and J by 4 bases. CDR1 is SGHNT and CDR2 is YYREEE in the germline V gene (reference sequence). The CDR3, as DNA: TGTGCCAGCCTTGGAGGACTAGATGCAGATACGCAGTATTTT. It codes for CASLGGLDADTQYF.

The CDR3 coding sequence is TGTGCCAGCAGGCGAGGAAGCTCCTACAATGAGCAGTTCTTC. It encodes CASRRGSSYNEQFF. This chain uses TRBV27 with TRBJ2-1; D is ambiguous. CDR3 size: 14 residues. Germline assignment: CDR1 MNHEY and CDR2 SMNVEV (reference sequence). Trimming left V 6 bases short and J 0 bases short, with 9 bases between.

The rearrangement uses TRBV2 and TRBJ2-7; D unclear. Germline assignment: CDR1 SNHLY and CDR2 FYNNEI. This CDR3 contains 11 residues. Trimming pared 5 bases from V and 5 bases from J, leaving 7 bases between. This CDR3 is CASSYSNEQYF. CDR3 in DNA: TGTGCCAGCAGTTACAGTAACGAGCAGTACTTC. The variable domain in full, with the rest retrieved from reference TRBV2 and TRBJ2-7, is EPEVTQTPSHQVTQMGQEVILRCVPISNHLYFYWYRQILGQKVEFLVSFYNNEISEKSEIFDDQFSVERPDGSNFTLKIRSTKLEDSAMYFCASSYSNEQYFGPGTRLTVT.

J is TRBJ1-1 and V is TRBV9; D call uncertain. V was pared by 3 bases and J by 2 bases, with 8 bases between. The CDR3 is 13 amino acids. Germline V lookup: CDR1 SGDLS, CDR2 YYNGEE. CDR3 sequence (DNA): TGTGCCAGCAGCGATGCGTTAAACACTGAAGCTTTCTTT. Translation: CASSDALNTEAFF.

This clone came up many times. V and J are TRBV28 and TRBJ2-5; TRBD2 is a possible D gene (6 bases). This CDR3 spans 14 amino acids. Germline V gives CDR1 MDHEN, CDR2 SYDVKM. V was pared by 5 bases and J by 1 base, with 11 bases between. The CDR3 loop is CASSLAHIQETQYF. In DNA form, the CDR3 reads TGTGCCAGCAGTCTAGCGCACATCCAAGAGACCCAGTACTTC.

The chain couples TRBV5-4 to TRBJ2-3; D may be TRBD1 (6 bases). Germline V CDR1 and CDR2: SGHNT, YYREEE (reference sequence). Trimming cost V 5 bases and J 1 base, with 17 bases left between them. CDR3 length equals 16 residues. The CDR3, as DNA: TGTGCCAGCAGTTTCCGGACAGAACTACGCACAGATACGCAGTATTTT. Residues: CASSFRTELRTDTQYF.